Following are 28 T cell receptor beta chains from one sample sequenced in a study of blood T cell repertoires in COVID-19 (dated by TCRdb to about 2020). Receptor amplification or capture employed the immunoSEQ multiplex PCR assay. In its TCRdb copy, this immuneACCESS table keeps in-frame sequences only and misses some clones. Where compared with another copy, unresolved V genes explain less than half of these, and the others have no known cause. A total of approximately 65,000 clones appear in this sample, 90% of them only once. Of the sample, 4.5% to 5.5% is held by the ten largest clones. Material: peripheral blood. These receptors were taken from a woman aged 18-29 years with acute or convalescent COVID-19.

This chain joins TRBV18 and TRBJ1-5; TRBD1 agrees at 7 bases. CDR1 is KGHSH and CDR2 is LQKENI in the germline V gene. Trimming took 6 bases from V and 1 from J; bases not matched to a gene: 0. This CDR3 has 13 residues. CDR3 residues: CASSGQSNQPQHF. The CDR3 DNA follows: TGTGCCAGCTCGGGACAGAGCAATCAGCCCCAGCATTTT. The whole variable domain, filled in from reference TRBV18 and TRBJ1-5, reads NAGVMQNPRHLVRRRGQEARLRCSPMKGHSHVYWYRQLPEEGLKFMVYLQKENIIDESGMPKERFSAEFPKEGPSILRIQQVVRGDSAAYFCASSGQSNQPQHFGDGTRLSIL.

The V gene is TRBV5-1, the J gene TRBJ1-5; 12 bases match TRBD1. Trimming removed 4 bases from V and 3 bases from J; junction bases left unmatched: 5. The CDR3 consists of 16 residues. Per the germline V gene, CDR1 is SGHRS and CDR2 is YFSETQ. The CDR3 reads CASSPGTGGSNQPQHF. In nucleotides, the CDR3 is TGCGCCAGCAGCCCGGGGACAGGGGGCTCCAATCAGCCCCAGCATTTT.

The gene calls are TRBV9 and TRBJ1-1, with D perhaps matching TRBD1 (5 bases). The V end lost 3 bases, the J end lost 2 bases, and 17 bases lay between the germline ends. The CDR3 runs 16 residues. Per germline, CDR1 SGDLS and CDR2 YYNGEE. CDR3 amino acids: CASSGATGGVNTEAFF. CDR3 coding DNA: TGTGCCAGCAGCGGCGCAACCGGGGGGGTCAACACTGAAGCTTTCTTT.

This clone has more than one count but fewer than ten. The DNA of the CDR3 is TGTGCCGCGGTCCGGGGAACTCCTTTCTCCTACAATGAGCAGTTCTTC. It translates to CAAVRGTPFSYNEQFF. The chain is built from TRBV28 and TRBJ2-1; maybe TRBD2 (5 bases). The V gene lost 11 bases and the J gene lost 0 bases, with 20 bases spanning the gap. The CDR3 length is 16 residues. Germline V gene sequence: CDR1 MDHEN, CDR2 SYDVKM.

The chain combines TRBV6-5 with TRBJ2-5, with 11 nucleotides matching TRBD2. Losses at the gene ends were 4 bases for V and 4 bases for J; bases not matched to a gene: 5. CDR1 and CDR2 (germline): MNHEY, SVGAGI. This CDR3 region has 15 residues. As DNA, the CDR3 is TGTGCCAGCAGTTTAGCGGGGGGGCCCCGAGAGACCCAGTACTTC. It codes for CASSLAGGPRETQYF.

This sequence joins TRBV6-1 and TRBJ2-7, with a tentative D call TRBD2 (6 bases). V dropped 0 bases and J dropped 2 bases, with 8 bases sitting between them. This CDR3 spans 14 amino acids. Germline CDR1 reads MNHNS; CDR2 reads SASEGT. The CDR3 spells CASSEAWTTYEQYF. Here the CDR3 DNA reads TGTGCCAGCAGTGAAGCATGGACTACCTACGAGCAGTACTTC.

The chain uses TRBV3-1 (or the pseudogene TRBV3-2) and TRBJ2-1, with TRBD2 identical over 8 bases. J lost 10 bases, V lost 0 bases, and 8 bases had no gene match. The germline gives CDR1 LGHDT, CDR2 YNNKEL (reference sequence). This CDR3 is built from 15 residues. CDR3 sequence reads: CASSQDSGLAREQFF. The CDR3 DNA is TGTGCCAGCAGCCAAGATTCCGGACTAGCACGCGAGCAGTTCTTC.

The CDR3 DNA reads as TGTGCCTGGTCCAAAGGCCGGGACAGGCAGAAGTCCTACGAGCAGTACTTC. This encodes CAWSKGRDRQKSYEQYF. The V and J genes are TRBV30 and TRBJ2-7, with 8 positions matching TRBD1. Trimming removed 5 bases from V and 1 base from J; junction bases left unmatched: 16. This CDR3 is built from 17 residues. Germline assignment: CDR1 GTSNPN and CDR2 SVGIG (reference sequence).

This clone was observed once. The chain joins TRBV3-1 (or the pseudogene TRBV3-2) to TRBJ2-3, with 9 bases aligning to TRBD2. Germline-derived CDR1 and CDR2 are LGHDT and YNNKEL (reference sequence). This CDR3 contains 19 residues. The trim removed 1 base at V and 7 bases at J, leaving 18 bases unmatched. CDR3 DNA: TGTGCCAGCAGCCAAGTTATAAGGCAGGGGCGGGAGGGCCGGAATACGCAGTATTTT. This codes for CASSQVIRQGREGRNTQYF.

This clone was counted between two and nine times. The genes are TRBV3-1 (or the pseudogene TRBV3-2) and TRBJ1-6; D unresolved. V lost 1 base, J lost 8 bases, and 9 bases lay in between. There are 14 residues in the CDR3. The germline gives CDR1 LGHDT, CDR2 YNNKEL (reference sequence). This CDR3 is CASSQVHVDSPLHF. DNA for the CDR3: TGTGCCAGCAGCCAAGTCCACGTAGATTCACCCCTCCACTTT.

The chain is built from TRBV20-1 and TRBJ1-2, with 7 bases aligning to TRBD1. The CDR3 is 13 amino acids. J gave up 4 bases and V 3 bases, and 5 bases lay outside the gene matches. Germline lookup yields CDR1 DFQATT and CDR2 SNEGSKA (reference sequence). The CDR3 sequence: CSASFTGAYGYTF. CDR3 coding DNA: TGCAGTGCTAGTTTTACAGGGGCCTATGGCTACACCTTC.

V and J are TRBV28 and TRBJ2-2; D is ambiguous. This CDR3 region has 14 residues. V was shortened by 8 bases and J by 3 bases, with 13 bases between the two germline ends. Germline values: CDR1 MDHEN, CDR2 SYDVKM. CDR3 sequence: CASGGTPDTGELFF. For the CDR3, the DNA is TGTGCCAGCGGTGGCACCCCCGACACCGGGGAGCTGTTTTTT.

The rearrangement uses TRBV21-1 and TRBJ1-2. TRBV21-1 is noted as a pseudogene. There are 16 residues in the CDR3. The CDR3 is CASSKEIRWRNYGYTF. The CDR3 coding sequence is TGTGCCAGCAGCAAAGAAATAAGGTGGCGGAACTATGGCTACACCTTC.

V and J are TRBV19 and TRBJ2-1; 9 positions agree with TRBD1. The V gene's germline CDR1 is LNHDA and CDR2 SQIVND (reference sequence). The CDR3 runs 14 residues. After removal of 7 bases from V and 3 bases from J, the junction contained 4 bases not matched to a gene. The CDR3 loop is CASTQGAVYNEQFF. DNA for the CDR3: TGTGCCAGTACACAGGGGGCGGTCTACAATGAGCAGTTCTTC.

The chain combines TRBV6-1 with TRBJ1-1; tentative D call: TRBD1 (6 bases). This CDR3 is 15 amino acids long. V shed 3 bases and J shed 1 base, with 12 bases lying between them. Looked up from germline, CDR1 is MNHNS and CDR2 is SASEGT. CDR3 protein: CASSDRAGANTEAFF. The CDR3 coding sequence is TGTGCCAGCAGTGACAGGGCAGGGGCGAACACTGAAGCTTTCTTT.

The V call is TRBV9, the J call TRBJ2-1; D is perhaps TRBD2 (6 bases). The CDR3 spans 12 residues. Germline lookup yields CDR1 SGDLS and CDR2 YYNGEE. The ends were cut back, 10 bases at V and 11 bases at J, with 19 bases in the middle. The CDR3 bases are TGTGCCTCCACCGGGGGACTCCGAAAGCAGTTCTTC. This codes for CASTGGLRKQFF. Combining the CDR3 with reference TRBV9 and TRBJ2-1 gives the whole variable domain DSGVTQTPKHLITATGQRVTLRCSPRSGDLSVYWYQQSLDQGLQFLIQYYNGEERAKGNILERFSAQQFPDLHSELNLSSLELGDSALYFCASTGGLRKQFFGPGTRLTVL.

The rearrangement joins TRBV2 to TRBJ2-3, with D possibly TRBD2 on 7 matching bases. Germline assignment: CDR1 SNHLY and CDR2 FYNNEI. The CDR3 covers 17 residues. V lost 4 bases to trimming and J lost 1 base, with 18 bases between them. The CDR3, as DNA: TGTGCCAGCAGTGGGGGGGGGCAGACTAGCCGCACAGATACGCAGTATTTT. The encoded protein is CASSGGGQTSRTDTQYF.

The V and J genes are TRBV28 and TRBJ1-2, with TRBD1 identical over 7 bases. CDR1 is MDHEN, CDR2 SYDVKM, per germline. This CDR3 is built from 15 residues. V lost 2 bases to trimming and J lost 7 bases; unmatched junction nucleotides: 10. For the CDR3, the DNA is TGTGCCAGCAGTTTAGGGACCGGGACAGCTCGTGGCTACACCTTC. This gives the protein CASSLGTGTARGYTF.

The chain joins TRBV2 to TRBJ1-3, with D possibly being TRBD1 (5 bases). The germline gives CDR1 SNHLY, CDR2 FYNNEI. The V end lost 4 bases, the J end lost 0 bases, and 19 bases lay between the germline ends. This CDR3 is built from 18 residues. This CDR3 is CASSASSGQYSSGNTIYF. DNA of the CDR3: TGTGCCAGCAGTGCGTCGTCAGGGCAGTACTCCTCTGGAAACACCATATATTTT.

The chain joins TRBV28 to TRBJ2-1; a possible D gene is TRBD2 (5 bases). CDR3 size: 14 residues. Trimming left V 3 bases short and J 7 bases short, with 13 bases between. Germline V gene sequence: CDR1 MDHEN, CDR2 SYDVKM. The CDR3 bases are TGTGCCAGCAGTTTCGGCGGAACGGGGAATGAGCAGTTCTTC. This sequence encodes CASSFGGTGNEQFF.

The chain joins TRBV15 to TRBJ1-3; D is unresolved. Germline lookup yields CDR1 LNHNV and CDR2 YYDKDF (reference sequence). V lost 3 bases to trimming and J lost 0 bases, with 15 bases between them. This CDR3 is 17 amino acids long. DNA for the CDR3: TGTGCCACCAGCAGTCACATACAGAGAGACTCTGGAAACACCATATATTTT. Encoded protein: CATSSHIQRDSGNTIYF.

The J gene is TRBJ2-7, the V gene TRBV11-2; 7 positions match TRBD1. Germline CDR1 SGHAT, CDR2 FQNNGV. The CDR3 runs 16 residues. The ends lost 7 bases at V and 0 bases at J; junction bases unmatched: 12. CDR3 protein: CASTCDGTAGSYEQYF. In DNA form, the CDR3 reads TGTGCCAGCACCTGCGATGGGACAGCTGGCTCCTACGAGCAGTACTTC.

The CDR3 bases are TGTGCCAGCAGCTTGTCTGGAGAAGATACGCAGTATTTT. Encoded protein: CASSLSGEDTQYF. The chain couples TRBV5-4 to TRBJ2-3; D is uncertain. There are 13 residues in the CDR3. Germline CDR1 and CDR2: SGHNT and YYREEE (reference sequence). V was trimmed by 1 base and J by 5 bases, leaving 8 bases between them.

The chain uses TRBV4-1 and TRBJ2-3, with 11 nucleotides matching TRBD1. The length of the CDR3 is 17 residues. The junction had 10 bases not matched to a gene; V was cut back by 4 bases and J by 4 bases. CDR1 MGHRA and CDR2 YSYEKL come from the germline V gene. CDR3 protein: CASSRGGRTGGADTQYF. CDR3 nucleotides: TGCGCCAGCAGCCGGGGTGGTCGGACAGGGGGCGCAGATACGCAGTATTTT.

The V gene is TRBV7-8, the J gene TRBJ2-5; TRBD2 matches 8 bases. V lost 1 base, J lost 6 bases, and 7 bases stayed unmatched. From germline, CDR1 is SGHVS and CDR2 FQNEAQ. This CDR3 is built from 15 residues. Here the CDR3 reads CASSLEGTRGQTQYF. The CDR3 coding sequence is TGTGCCAGCAGCTTAGAAGGGACTAGGGGACAGACCCAGTACTTC.

The chain uses TRBV21-1 and TRBJ2-7; the listed D gene, TRBD2, was not tested against the DNA. TRBV21-1 is reported as a pseudogene. The CDR3 has 10 residues. The DNA for the CDR3 is TGTGCCAGCAGAGAGGTGGAGCAGTACTTC. This codes for CASREVEQYF.

The CDR3 DNA follows: TGTGCCTGGAGTGTCGGCTATGGCTACACCTTC. Translating it yields CAWSVGYGYTF. The chain joins TRBV30 to TRBJ1-2, with no clear D. Germline-derived CDR1 and CDR2 are GTSNPN and SVGIG (reference sequence). This CDR3 has 11 amino acids. V lost 0 bases and J 4 bases, leaving 3 bases between the germline ends.

CDR3 nucleotide sequence: TGTGCCAGCAGTGACCAGGGGGGATCGAACACCGGGGAGCTGTTTTTT. It yields the protein CASSDQGGSNTGELFF. The gene calls are TRBV2 and TRBJ2-2; tentative D call: TRBD1 (7 bases). V was trimmed by 3 bases and J by 0 bases, leaving 11 bases between them. The CDR3 is made up of 16 amino acids. The germline V gene has CDR1 SNHLY and CDR2 FYNNEI.